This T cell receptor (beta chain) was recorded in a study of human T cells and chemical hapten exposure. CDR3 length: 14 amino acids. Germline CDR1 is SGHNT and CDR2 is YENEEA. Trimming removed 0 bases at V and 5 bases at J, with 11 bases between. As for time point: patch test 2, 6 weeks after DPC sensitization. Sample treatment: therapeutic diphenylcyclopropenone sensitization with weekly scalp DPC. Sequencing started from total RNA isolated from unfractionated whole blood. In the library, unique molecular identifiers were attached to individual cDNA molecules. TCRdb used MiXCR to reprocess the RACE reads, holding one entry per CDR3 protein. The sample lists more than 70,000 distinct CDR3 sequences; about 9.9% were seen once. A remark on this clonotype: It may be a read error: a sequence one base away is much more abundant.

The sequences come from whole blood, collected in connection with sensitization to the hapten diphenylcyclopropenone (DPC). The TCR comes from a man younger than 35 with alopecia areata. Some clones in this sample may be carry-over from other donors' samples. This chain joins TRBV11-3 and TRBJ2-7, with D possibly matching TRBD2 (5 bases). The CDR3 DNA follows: TGTGCCAGCAGCTTAGACGGGGTAAGGAACGAGCAGTACTTC. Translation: CASSLDGVRNEQYF.